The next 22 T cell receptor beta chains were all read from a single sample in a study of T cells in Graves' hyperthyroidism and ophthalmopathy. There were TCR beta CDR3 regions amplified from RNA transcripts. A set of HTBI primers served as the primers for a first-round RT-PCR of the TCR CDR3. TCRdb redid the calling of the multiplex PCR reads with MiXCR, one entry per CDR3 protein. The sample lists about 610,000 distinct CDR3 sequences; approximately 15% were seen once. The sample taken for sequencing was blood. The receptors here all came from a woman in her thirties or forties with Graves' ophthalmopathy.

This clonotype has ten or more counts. The CDR3 spells CSAPWTSGRGGGYEQYF. CDR3 in DNA: TGCAGTGCACCGTGGACTAGCGGGAGAGGGGGGGGCTACGAGCAGTACTTC. The chain carries TRBV20-1 and TRBJ2-7; 13 bases line up with TRBD2. Germline V CDR1 and CDR2: DFQATT, SNEGSKA (reference sequence). This CDR3 has 17 amino acids. The J segment lost 3 bases and the V segment lost 6 bases, leaving 14 bases of the junction unmatched.

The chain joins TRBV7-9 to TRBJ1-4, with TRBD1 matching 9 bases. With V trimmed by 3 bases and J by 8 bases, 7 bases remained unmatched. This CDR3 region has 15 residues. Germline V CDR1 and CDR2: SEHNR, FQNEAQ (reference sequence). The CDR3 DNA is TGTGCCAGCAGCTTGGTCTGGGACAGGGAGGAAAAACTGTTTTTT. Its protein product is CASSLVWDREEKLFF. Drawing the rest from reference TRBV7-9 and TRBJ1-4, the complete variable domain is DTGVSQNPRHKITKRGQNVTFRCDPISEHNRLYWYRQTLGQGPEFLTYFQNEAQLEKSRLLSDRFSAERPKGSFSTLEIQRTEQGDSAMYLCASSLVWDREEKLFFGSGTQLSVL.

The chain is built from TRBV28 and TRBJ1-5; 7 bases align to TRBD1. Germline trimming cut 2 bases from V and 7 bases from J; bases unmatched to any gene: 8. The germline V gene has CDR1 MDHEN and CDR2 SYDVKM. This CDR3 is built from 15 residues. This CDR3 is CASSLPTGFGQPQHF. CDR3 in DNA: TGTGCCAGCAGTTTACCGACAGGGTTCGGACAGCCCCAGCATTTT.

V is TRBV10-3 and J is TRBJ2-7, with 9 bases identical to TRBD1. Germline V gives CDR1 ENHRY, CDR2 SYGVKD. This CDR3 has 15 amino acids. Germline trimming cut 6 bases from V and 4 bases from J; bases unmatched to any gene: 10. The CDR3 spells CAIRPAGTGFYEQYF. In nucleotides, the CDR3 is TGTGCCATCAGACCCGCCGGGACAGGGTTTTACGAGCAGTACTTC.

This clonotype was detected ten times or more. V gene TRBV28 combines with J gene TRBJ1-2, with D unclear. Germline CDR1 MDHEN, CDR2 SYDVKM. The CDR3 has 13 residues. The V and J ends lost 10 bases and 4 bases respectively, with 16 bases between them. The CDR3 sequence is CATLGNLPYGYTF. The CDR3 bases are TGTGCCACCCTGGGGAATTTACCCTATGGCTACACCTTC.

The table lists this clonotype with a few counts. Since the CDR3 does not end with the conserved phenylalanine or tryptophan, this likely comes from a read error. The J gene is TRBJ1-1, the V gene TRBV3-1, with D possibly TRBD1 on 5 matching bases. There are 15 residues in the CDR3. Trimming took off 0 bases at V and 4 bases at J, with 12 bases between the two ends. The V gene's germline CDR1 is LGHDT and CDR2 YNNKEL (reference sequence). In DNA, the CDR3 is TGTGCCAGCAGCCAAGAGGGATTAAGGGGCACTGAAGCTTTCTCT. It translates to CASSQEGLRGTEAFS.

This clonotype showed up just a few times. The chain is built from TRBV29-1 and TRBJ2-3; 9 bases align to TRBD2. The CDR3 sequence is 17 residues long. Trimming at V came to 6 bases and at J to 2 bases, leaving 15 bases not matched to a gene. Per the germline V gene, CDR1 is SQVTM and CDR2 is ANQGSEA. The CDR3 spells CSVKIGGRAVITDTQYF. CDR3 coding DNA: TGCAGCGTCAAAATTGGCGGGAGGGCCGTTATCACAGATACGCAGTATTTT.

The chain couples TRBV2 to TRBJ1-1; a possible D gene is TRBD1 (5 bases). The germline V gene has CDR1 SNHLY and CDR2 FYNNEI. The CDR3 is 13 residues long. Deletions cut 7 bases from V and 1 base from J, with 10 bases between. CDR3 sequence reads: CASKWGENTEAFF. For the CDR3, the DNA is TGTGCCAGCAAGTGGGGGGAGAACACTGAAGCTTTCTTT.

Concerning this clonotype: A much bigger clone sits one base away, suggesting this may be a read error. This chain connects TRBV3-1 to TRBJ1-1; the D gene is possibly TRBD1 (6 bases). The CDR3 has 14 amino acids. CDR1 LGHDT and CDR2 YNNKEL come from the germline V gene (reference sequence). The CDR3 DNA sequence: TGTGCCAGCAGGCAAGGGGGTAGCGGGAAGGCGGCTTTCTTT. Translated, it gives CASRQGGSGKAAFF.

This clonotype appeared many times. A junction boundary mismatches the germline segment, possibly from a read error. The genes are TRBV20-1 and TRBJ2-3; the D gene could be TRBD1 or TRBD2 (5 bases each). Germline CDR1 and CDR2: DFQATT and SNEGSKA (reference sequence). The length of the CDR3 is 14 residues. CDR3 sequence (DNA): TGCAGTGCCAGAGCGGACACTAGCACAGATACGCAGTATTTT. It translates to CSARADTSTDTQYF.

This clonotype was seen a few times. The CDR3 is CSASSVPGQGRQGNTIYF. Here the CDR3 DNA reads TGCAGTGCTAGTTCCGTCCCGGGACAGGGAAGGCAAGGAAACACCATATATTTT. The chain links TRBV20-1 to TRBJ1-3; 9 bases fit TRBD1. The CDR3 is 18 residues long. The germline V gene encodes CDR1 DFQATT and CDR2 SNEGSKA (reference sequence). After removal of 3 bases from V and 4 bases from J, the junction contained 16 bases not matched to a gene.

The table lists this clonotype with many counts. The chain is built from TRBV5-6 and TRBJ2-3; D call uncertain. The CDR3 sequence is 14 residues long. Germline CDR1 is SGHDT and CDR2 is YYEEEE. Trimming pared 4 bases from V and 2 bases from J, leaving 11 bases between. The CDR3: CASSHRQITDTQYF. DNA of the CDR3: TGTGCCAGCAGCCACCGACAAATCACAGATACGCAGTATTTT.

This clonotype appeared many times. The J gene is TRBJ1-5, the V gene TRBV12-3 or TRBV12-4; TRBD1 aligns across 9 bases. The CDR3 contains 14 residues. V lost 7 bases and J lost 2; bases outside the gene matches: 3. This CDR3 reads CASTTGGGNQPQHF. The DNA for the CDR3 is TGTGCCAGCACCACAGGGGGCGGCAATCAGCCCCAGCATTTT.

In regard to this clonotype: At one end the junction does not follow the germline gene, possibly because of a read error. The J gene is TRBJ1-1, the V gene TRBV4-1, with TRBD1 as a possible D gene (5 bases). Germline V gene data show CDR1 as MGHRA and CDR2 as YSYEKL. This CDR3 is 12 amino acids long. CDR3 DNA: TGTGCCAGCGGTGGACAGAACACTGAAGCTTTCTTT. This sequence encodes CASGGQNTEAFF.

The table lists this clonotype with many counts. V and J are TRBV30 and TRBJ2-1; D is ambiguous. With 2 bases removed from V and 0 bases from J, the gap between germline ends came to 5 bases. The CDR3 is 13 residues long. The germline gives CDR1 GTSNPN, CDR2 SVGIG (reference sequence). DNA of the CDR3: TGTGCCTGGAGTAGGAACTCCTACAATGAGCAGTTCTTC. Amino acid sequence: CAWSRNSYNEQFF.

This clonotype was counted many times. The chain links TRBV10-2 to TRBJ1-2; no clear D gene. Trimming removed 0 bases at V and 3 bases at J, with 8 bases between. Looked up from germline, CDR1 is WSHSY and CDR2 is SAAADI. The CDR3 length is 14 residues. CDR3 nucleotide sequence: TGCGCCAGCAGTGAGTCCCGGAGGGACTATGGCTACACCTTC. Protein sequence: CASSESRRDYGYTF.

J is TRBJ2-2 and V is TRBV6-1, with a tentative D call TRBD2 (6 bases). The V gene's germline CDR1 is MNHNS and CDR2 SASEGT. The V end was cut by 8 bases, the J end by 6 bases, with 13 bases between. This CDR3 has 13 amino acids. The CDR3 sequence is CASALGRPGELFF. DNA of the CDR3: TGTGCCAGCGCTTTAGGGAGGCCCGGGGAGCTGTTTTTT.

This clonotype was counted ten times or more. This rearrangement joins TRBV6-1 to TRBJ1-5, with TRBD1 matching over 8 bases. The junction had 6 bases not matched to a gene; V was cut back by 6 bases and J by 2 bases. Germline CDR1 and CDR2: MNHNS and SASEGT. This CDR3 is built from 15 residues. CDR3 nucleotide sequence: TGTGCCAGCAGCAGGACAGGGTTCGGCAATCAGCCCCAGCATTTT. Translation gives CASSRTGFGNQPQHF.

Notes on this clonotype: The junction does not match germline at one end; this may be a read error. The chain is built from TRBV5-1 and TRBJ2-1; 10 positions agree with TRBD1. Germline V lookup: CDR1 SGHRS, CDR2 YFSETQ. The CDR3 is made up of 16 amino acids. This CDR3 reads CASSLGQGRLYNEQFF. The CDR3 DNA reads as TGTGCCAGCAGCTTGGGACAGGGGCGGCTCTACAATGAGCAGTTCTTC.

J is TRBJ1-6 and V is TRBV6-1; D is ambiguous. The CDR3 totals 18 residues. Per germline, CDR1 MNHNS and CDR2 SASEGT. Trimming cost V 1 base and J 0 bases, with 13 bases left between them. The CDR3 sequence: CASSEVFWKSSYNSPLHF. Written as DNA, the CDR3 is TGTGCCAGCAGTGAAGTCTTTTGGAAAAGCTCCTATAATTCACCCCTCCACTTT.

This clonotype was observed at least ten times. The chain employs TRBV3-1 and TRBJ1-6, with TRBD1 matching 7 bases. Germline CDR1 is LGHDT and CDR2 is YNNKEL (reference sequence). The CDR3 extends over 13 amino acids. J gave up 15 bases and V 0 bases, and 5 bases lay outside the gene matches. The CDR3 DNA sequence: TGTGCCAGCAGCCAAGACTCCGGGACAGACCTCCACTTT. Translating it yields CASSQDSGTDLHF.

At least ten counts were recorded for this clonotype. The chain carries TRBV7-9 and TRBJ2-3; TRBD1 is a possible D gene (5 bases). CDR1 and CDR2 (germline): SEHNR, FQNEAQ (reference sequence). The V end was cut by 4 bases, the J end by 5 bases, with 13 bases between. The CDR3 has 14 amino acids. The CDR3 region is CASSSGQLGDTQYF. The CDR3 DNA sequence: TGTGCCAGCAGCTCCGGACAATTAGGAGATACGCAGTATTTT.